The present TCR beta chain was sequenced within a study of cytomegalovirus exposure and HLA in healthy donors. Overall study findings and caveats: The Asian-associated ancestry cluster reportedly had fewer N-insertions than the approximately 690-donor mean in a later analysis.

The donors comprised healthy bone marrow donors. Concerning this clone: Its antigen is as yet unknown.

Trimming removed 3 bases at V and 5 bases at J, with 10 bases between. The CDR3 consists of 13 residues. CDR1 and CDR2 from the germline V gene are KGHSH and LQKENI. 13 Jbeta primers and 60 Vbeta primers were used for the PCR. Generated by immunoSEQ multiplex PCR, the TCRdb table keeps only in-frame clones and is missing some. Among some 40,000 clones listed, about 60% were seen once. The rearrangement links TRBV18 to TRBJ2-5; D is perhaps TRBD2 (5 bases). Sequences were obtained from PBMCs. This TCR was sampled from a man aged 60 to 69 in good health and CMV-seropositive. The CDR3 nucleotides are TGTGCCAGCTCACCCACGGGAAGGGAGACCCAGTACTTC. Translated: CASSPTGRETQYF. Based on the CDR3 plus reference TRBV18 and TRBJ2-5, the full variable domain is NAGVMQNPRHLVRRRGQEARLRCSPMKGHSHVYWYRQLPEEGLKFMVYLQKENIIDESGMPKERFSAEFPKEGPSILRIQQVVRGDSAAYFCASSPTGRETQYFGPGTRLLVL.